The 31 T cell receptor beta chains listed next were all sequenced from one sample in a study of T cell responses to AZD1222 COVID-19 vaccine. The data were produced by immunoSEQ multiplex PCR, yet TCRdb's version contains in-frame clones alone and is incomplete. Here the sample spans about 100,000 clones, 90% to 95% being singletons. The starting material was peripheral blood, obtained 28 days after the second AZD1222 dose. The origin of the receptors is an adult who received the AZD1222 COVID-19 vaccine.

This clone occurred once. This chain links TRBV4-1 with TRBJ1-1; D possibly corresponds to TRBD1 (6 bases). Deletions cut 4 bases from V and 1 base from J, with 16 bases between. The CDR3 loop spans 16 amino acids. The germline gives CDR1 MGHRA, CDR2 YSYEKL. CDR3 sequence: CASSRLRQDPNTEAFF. The CDR3 coding sequence is TGCGCCAGCAGCCGCCTACGACAGGACCCGAACACTGAAGCTTTCTTT.

The table lists this clone with a count of one. The chain uses TRBV6-1 and TRBJ1-5; D call uncertain. CDR1 and CDR2 (germline): MNHNS, SASEGT. The CDR3 has 15 residues. V was pared by 0 bases and J by 0 bases, with 6 bases between. The CDR3 DNA sequence: TGTGCCAGCAGTGAAGCCCTGTATAGCAATCAGCCCCAGCATTTT. Translated: CASSEALYSNQPQHF.

The chain combines TRBV12-3 or TRBV12-4 with TRBJ2-1; D gene uncertain. The CDR3 is made up of 13 amino acids. The V and J ends lost 8 bases and 9 bases respectively, with 17 bases between them. The CDR3, as DNA: TGTGCCAGCGGGTGGACGCAATCGGGTGAGCAGTTCTTC. It encodes CASGWTQSGEQFF.

The chain is built from TRBV28 and TRBJ1-5; possible D gene TRBD1, 5 bases. CDR3 length: 12 residues. Germline V gene sequence: CDR1 MDHEN, CDR2 SYDVKM. V was shortened by 6 bases and J by 8 bases, with 11 bases between the two germline ends. CDR3 in DNA: TGTGCCAGCAGCGGAAAGGGGAAGCCCCAGCATTTT. The encoded protein is CASSGKGKPQHF.

This chain uses TRBV30 with TRBJ1-6, with 7 nucleotides matching TRBD1. V trimming: 4 bases; J trimming: 9 bases; junction bases outside the gene matches: 6. The V gene's germline CDR1 is GTSNPN and CDR2 SVGIG (reference sequence). The CDR3 spans 13 residues. CDR3 sequence reads: CAWKEGAGSPLHF. The CDR3 bases are TGTGCCTGGAAAGAGGGGGCAGGTTCACCCCTCCACTTT.

The V call is TRBV7-9, the J call TRBJ1-5, with D possibly TRBD1 on 5 matching bases. The CDR3 runs to 14 residues. In germline, CDR1 is SEHNR, CDR2 FQNEAQ (reference sequence). V dropped 5 bases and J dropped 5 bases, with 13 bases sitting between them. CDR3 nucleotides: TGTGCCAGCAGCGCCGGCAGGGAATATCAGCCCCAGCATTTT. Translating gives CASSAGREYQPQHF.

V is TRBV18 and J is TRBJ2-4, with 9 bases aligning to TRBD2. Germline V CDR1 and CDR2: KGHSH, LQKENI. V lost 4 bases and J lost 5; bases outside the gene matches: 6. The CDR3 runs 15 residues. CDR3 nucleotide sequence: TGTGCCAGCTCACTCCAGACTAGCGGACAAAACATTCAGTACTTC. Translating it yields CASSLQTSGQNIQYF.

The J gene is TRBJ1-2, the V gene TRBV27, with a tentative D call TRBD1 (5 bases). The V and J ends lost 6 bases and 0 bases respectively, with 14 bases between them. The germline V gene has CDR1 MNHEY and CDR2 SMNVEV (reference sequence). The CDR3 totals 15 residues. As DNA, the CDR3 is TGTGCCAGCAGCTCCCTGGGGGGGACTAACTATGGCTACACCTTC. This gives the protein CASSSLGGTNYGYTF.

The CDR3 bases are TGTGCCAGCAGTCCGTCCACAGGGGCAGTCACTGAAGCTTTCTTT. Translating it yields CASSPSTGAVTEAFF. The chain joins TRBV6-5 to TRBJ1-1, with 7 bases identical to TRBD1. The CDR3 consists of 15 residues. Germline V gives CDR1 MNHEY, CDR2 SVGAGI. V gave up 5 bases and J gave up 4 bases; unmatched junction bases: 10.

This clone was counted once. V and J are TRBV5-1 and TRBJ2-1, with 7 bases lining up with TRBD1. The trim removed 4 bases at V and 6 bases at J, leaving 13 bases unmatched. The CDR3 length is 16 residues. Germline CDR1 and CDR2: SGHRS and YFSETQ. The CDR3 DNA reads TGCGCCAGCAGCGGTCAAAAACAGGGGTACGGCAATGAGCAGTTCTTC. It specifies CASSGQKQGYGNEQFF.

The CDR3 nucleotides read TGTGCCAGCGGTTTGGGCTCCTACGAGCAGTACTTC. Protein: CASGLGSYEQYF. The V call is TRBV6-5, the J call TRBJ2-7; D gene ambiguous. Trimming shortened V by 8 bases and J by 0 bases, and 8 bases separated the two germline ends. CDR1 is MNHEY and CDR2 is SVGAGI in the germline V gene. This CDR3 spans 12 amino acids.

The chain has TRBV6-6 and TRBJ1-5; D remains ambiguous. Deletions cut 2 bases from V and 4 bases from J, with 3 bases between. Germline V gene data show CDR1 as MNHNY and CDR2 as SVGAGI (reference sequence). This CDR3 has 12 residues. CDR3 DNA: TGTGCCAGCAGTTACCTGAATCAGCCCCAGCATTTT. This encodes CASSYLNQPQHF.

This clone is a singleton in its sample. This chain uses TRBV14 with TRBJ2-2; weak D call: TRBD2 (5 bases). Per germline, CDR1 SGHDN and CDR2 FVKESK. The V and J ends lost 0 bases and 5 bases respectively, with 13 bases between them. The CDR3 covers 16 residues. The CDR3 reads CASSQDLGEGTGELFF. In DNA, the CDR3 is TGTGCCAGCAGCCAAGATCTCGGGGAAGGGACCGGGGAGCTGTTTTTT.

This chain joins TRBV13 and TRBJ1-2, with D unclear. The CDR3 has 13 amino acids. The V end was cut by 0 bases, the J end by 4 bases, with 6 bases between. CDR1 and CDR2 from the germline V gene are PRHDT and FYEKMQ (reference sequence). This chain's CDR3 is CASSLGQLYGYTF. The CDR3 DNA is TGTGCCAGCAGCTTAGGGCAGCTCTATGGCTACACCTTC. The full variable domain, its missing parts supplied by reference TRBV13 and TRBJ1-2, is AAGVIQSPRHLIKEKRETATLKCYPIPRHDTVYWYQQGPGQDPQFLISFYEKMQSDKGSIPDRFSAQQFSDYHSELNMSSLELGDSALYFCASSLGQLYGYTFGSGTRLTVV.

This chain joins TRBV7-6 and TRBJ2-1, with 12 bases that match TRBD2. CDR3 length equals 21 residues. Trimming cost V 0 bases and J 2 bases; bases outside gene matches: 14. The germline CDR1 and CDR2 sequences are SGHVS and FNYEAQ. In nucleotides, the CDR3 is TGTGCCAGCAGCTTAGCACTAGCGGGAGGTCATACTGGGCGGCCCTACAATGAGCAGTTCTTC. Translated, it gives CASSLALAGGHTGRPYNEQFF. The variable domain in full, with the rest retrieved from reference TRBV7-6 and TRBJ2-1, is GAGVSQSPRYKVTKRGQDVALRCDPISGHVSLYWYRQALGQGPEFLTYFNYEAQQDKSGLPNDRFSAERPEGSISTLTIQRTEQRDSAMYRCASSLALAGGHTGRPYNEQFFGPGTRLTVL.

V is TRBV18 and J is TRBJ1-3; TRBD1 aligns across 10 bases. J gave up 4 bases and V 3 bases, and 6 bases lay outside the gene matches. CDR1 is KGHSH and CDR2 is LQKENI in the germline V gene. The CDR3 extends over 16 amino acids. The CDR3, as DNA: TGTGCCAGCTCACCCATGACAGGGGGCTTCGGAAACACCATATATTTT. Its protein is CASSPMTGGFGNTIYF.

The chain recombines TRBV29-1 with TRBJ1-5, with 8 bases lining up with TRBD1. The germline V gene encodes CDR1 SQVTM and CDR2 ANQGSEA. The V segment lost 1 base and the J segment 9 bases; nucleotides outside the gene matches: 8. This CDR3 has 14 residues. Here the CDR3 DNA reads TGCAGCGTTGAAGTCGGCCAGGGGGCTGGGCCCCAGCATTTT. It specifies CSVEVGQGAGPQHF.

The chain recombines TRBV19 with TRBJ1-1; no clear D gene. Trimming took off 5 bases at V and 3 bases at J, with 7 bases between the two ends. Germline V gene lookup returns CDR1 LNHDA and CDR2 SQIVND (reference sequence). The CDR3 runs to 12 residues. Here the CDR3 reads CASSVGYTEAFF. DNA for the CDR3: TGTGCCAGTAGTGTGGGGTACACTGAAGCTTTCTTT.

The gene calls are TRBV19 and TRBJ1-1, with D uncertain. The CDR3 is 14 amino acids. CDR1 is LNHDA, CDR2 SQIVND, per germline (reference sequence). V lost 4 bases, J lost 5 bases, and 14 bases lay in between. The CDR3 reads CASSSPPEETEAFF. CDR3 DNA: TGTGCCAGTAGTAGTCCCCCAGAGGAGACTGAAGCTTTCTTT.

The V call is TRBV5-5, the J call TRBJ1-6; D is undetermined. This CDR3 has 17 amino acids. Germline V gene lookup returns CDR1 SGHKS and CDR2 YYEKEE (reference sequence). V lost 3 bases, J lost 5 bases, and 18 bases lay in between. As DNA, the CDR3 is TGTGCCAGCAGCTGGAGGTCCTCTGAGGGAAATAATTCACCCCTCCACTTT. Its translation is CASSWRSSEGNNSPLHF. Using reference TRBV5-5 and TRBJ1-6 for the parts outside the CDR3, the full variable domain is DAGVTQSPTHLIKTRGQQVTLRCSPISGHKSVSWYQQVLGQGPQFIFQYYEKEERGRGNFPDRFSARQFPNYSSELNVNALLLGDSALYLCASSWRSSEGNNSPLHFGNGTRLTVT.

The chain couples TRBV7-2 to TRBJ2-1; TRBD1 matches 11 bases. The CDR3 is 13 amino acids. Germline V gene lookup returns CDR1 SGHTA and CDR2 FQGNSA. V trimming: 8 bases; J trimming: 12 bases; junction bases outside the gene matches: 9. The CDR3 reads CASGGDRGKRQFF. As DNA, the CDR3 is TGTGCCAGCGGAGGGGACAGGGGGAAGCGGCAGTTCTTC. Using reference TRBV7-2 and TRBJ2-1 for the parts outside the CDR3, the full variable domain is GAGVSQSPSNKVTEKGKDVELRCDPISGHTALYWYRQSLGQGLEFLIYFQGNSAPDKSGLPSDRFSAERTGGSVSTLTIQRTQQEDSAVYLCASGGDRGKRQFFGPGTRLTVL.

This rearrangement joins TRBV5-4 to TRBJ2-7; a possible D gene is TRBD2 (6 bases). V lost 7 bases to trimming and J lost 1 base, with 18 bases between them. The CDR3 extends over 15 amino acids. The germline V gene has CDR1 SGHNT and CDR2 YYREEE (reference sequence). The DNA of the CDR3 is TGTGCCAGCTCCCCCCGGGGTAGCGGATCCTACGAGCAGTACTTC. Encoded protein: CASSPRGSGSYEQYF.

The genes are TRBV19 and TRBJ2-1, with TRBD2 as a possible D gene (6 bases). Per the germline V gene, CDR1 is LNHDA and CDR2 is SQIVND (reference sequence). V dropped 6 bases and J dropped 0 bases, with 9 bases sitting between them. There are 14 residues in the CDR3. The CDR3, as DNA: TGTGCCAGTAGCCACGGGAGCTCCTACAATGAGCAGTTCTTC. It encodes CASSHGSSYNEQFF.

The V gene is TRBV6-4, the J gene TRBJ1-4; TRBD1 agrees at 8 bases. Germline V CDR1 and CDR2: MRHNA, SNTAGT. V was pared by 5 bases and J by 7 bases, with 3 bases of the junction left unmatched. The CDR3 runs 13 residues. The CDR3 DNA sequence: TGTGCCAGCAGTCAGGGGGCGGGTGAAAAACTGTTTTTT. This codes for CASSQGAGEKLFF.

The chain uses TRBV5-1 and TRBJ2-7; D is unresolved. The CDR3 is 15 residues long. CDR1 and CDR2 from the germline V gene are SGHRS and YFSETQ. Trimming removed 0 bases from V and 0 bases from J, with 10 bases in between. CDR3 DNA: TGCGCCAGCAGCTTGGGACTGATAAGCTCCTACGAGCAGTACTTC. It yields the protein CASSLGLISSYEQYF. The variable domain in full, completed from reference TRBV5-1 and TRBJ2-7, reads KAGVTQTPRYLIKTRGQQVTLSCSPISGHRSVSWYQQTPGQGLQFLFEYFSETQRNKGNFPGRFSGRQFSNSRSEMNVSTLELGDSALYLCASSLGLISSYEQYFGPGTRLTVT.

This chain links TRBV4-1 with TRBJ1-1, with 8 nucleotides matching TRBD1. Per germline, CDR1 MGHRA and CDR2 YSYEKL. CDR3 size: 16 residues. The trim removed 4 bases at V and 1 base at J, leaving 8 bases unmatched. The DNA of the CDR3 is TGCGCCAGCAGCCGCCCGACAGGGGAGCGGAACACTGAAGCTTTCTTT. This codes for CASSRPTGERNTEAFF.

The J gene is TRBJ1-2, the V gene TRBV5-1; D not certain. The CDR3 runs 13 residues. V was shortened by 0 bases and J by 8 bases, with 11 bases between the two germline ends. Germline V CDR1 and CDR2: SGHRS, YFSETQ. The chain's CDR3 is CASSLEGFYGYTF. The CDR3 DNA sequence: TGCGCCAGCAGCTTGGAAGGGTTTTACGGCTACACCTTC.

The chain combines TRBV7-2 with TRBJ2-3; the D gene is possibly TRBD2 (5 bases). The V end lost 4 bases, the J end lost 3 bases, and 11 bases lay between the germline ends. Germline CDR1 is SGHTA and CDR2 is FQGNSA. The CDR3 is 14 residues long. The CDR3 DNA reads as TGTGCCAGCAGCTCGGCTAGCCTTACAGATACGCAGTATTTT. It encodes CASSSASLTDTQYF.

The chain has TRBV5-1 and TRBJ1-6; 7 nucleotides line up with TRBD1. The germline gives CDR1 SGHRS, CDR2 YFSETQ. With V trimmed by 4 bases and J by 0 bases, 7 bases remained unmatched. This CDR3 has 17 residues. CDR3 bases: TGCGCCAGCAGCCGGGGACAGCTGAGCTCCTATAATTCACCCCTCCACTTT. Protein sequence: CASSRGQLSSYNSPLHF.

This chain joins TRBV5-3 and TRBJ2-7, with D maybe TRBD2 (5 bases). TRBV5-3 qualifies as an ORF whose function is uncertain. V was shortened by 1 base and J by 3 bases, with 17 bases between the two germline ends. The CDR3 totals 16 residues. CDR3 protein: CARSLTKRRQFYEQYF. The CDR3 DNA reads TGTGCCAGAAGCTTGACGAAGCGGAGGCAGTTCTACGAGCAGTACTTC.

CDR3 bases: TGTGCCAGCAGCTTGGGTGCCGGGGCCGGAAACACCATATATTTT. It yields the protein CASSLGAGAGNTIYF. The chain joins TRBV5-6 to TRBJ1-3, with a tentative D call TRBD1 (5 bases). V lost 0 bases, J lost 4 bases, and 11 bases lay in between. The germline CDR1 and CDR2 sequences are SGHDT and YYEEEE. This CDR3 comprises 15 residues.